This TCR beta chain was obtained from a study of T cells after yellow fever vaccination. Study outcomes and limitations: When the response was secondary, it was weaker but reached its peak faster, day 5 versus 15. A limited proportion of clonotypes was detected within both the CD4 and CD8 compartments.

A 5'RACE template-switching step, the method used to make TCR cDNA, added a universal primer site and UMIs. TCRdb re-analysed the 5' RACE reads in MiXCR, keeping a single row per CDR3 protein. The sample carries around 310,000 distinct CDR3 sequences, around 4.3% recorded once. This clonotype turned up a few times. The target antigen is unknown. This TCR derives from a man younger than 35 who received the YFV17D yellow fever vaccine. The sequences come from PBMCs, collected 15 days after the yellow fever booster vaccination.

The chain's CDR3 is CASSQRTGTGVEKLFF. The CDR3 DNA reads TGCGCCAGCAGCCAAAGGACAGGGACAGGGGTGGAAAAACTGTTTTTT. V and J are TRBV4-3 and TRBJ1-4; TRBD1 agrees at 10 bases. With V trimmed by 2 bases and J by 8 bases, 8 bases remained unmatched. Germline V gene lookup returns CDR1 LGHNA and CDR2 YSLEER. This CDR3 is built from 16 residues.